Detailed here is one T cell receptor (beta chain). It has no known antigen specificity. No base-level quality is on record; no much larger clone is a single base apart. CDR1 SGHTS and CDR2 YDEGEE were looked up in the germline V gene. Germline trimming amounts to 4 bases on V and 0 bases on J, with 6 as the count of junction bases outside the gene matches. Counted from cysteine to phenylalanine, this CDR3 has 18 amino acids. Here the CDR3 DNA is all that survives: 54 bases in frame from base 1. The cohort comprised fewer than 750 healthy bone marrow donors. At the time of sampling, all cohort members were nominally healthy, though unrecorded immune exposures were likely present. The donor was CMV seronegative and was included in the group of about 350 seronegative cohort members. A peripheral blood sample was provided by each donor, and peripheral blood mononuclear cells were used for TCR beta sequencing. The Qiagen DNeasy Blood Extraction Kit was used to extract genomic DNA from the blood cell samples.

The source of the sample is a study of cytomegalovirus exposure and HLA in healthy donors (dated by TCRdb to about 2017). With respect to the entire study: An earlier analysis of several hundred of the donors reported more than 250 Gb of sequence data and 120 million or so unique TCR beta sequences from roughly 200 million T cells. Rather than drawing on any new phenotypic data, the later analysis identified candidate immune exposures from TCR beta sequences and the way those sequences occurred across donors. Typing coverage differed by locus: A, B, C, DRB1 and DQB1 were typed in about 620-630 donors, DQA1 in 522, DPA1 in over 600, and DPB1 in approximately 450. A handful of DR-DQ haplotypes were handled as single units for association and clustering because linkage in the cohort was strong. On average, around 240,000 unique TCR beta nucleotide sequences were sequenced per donor among a few hundred genotyped donors of the cohort, with roughly 19% of those sequences being non-productive. In addition to the first cohort of 650 to 750 subjects, a separate validation cohort of over 90 different subjects was used. Among the approximately 430 genotyped donors, more than 70% belonged to the genetic ancestry cluster associated with self-reported Caucasian donors. A later genetic analysis took genome-wide SNP genotypes for about 65% of the 666 donors and used that subset as a discovery cohort. The study aimed to test whether signatures of past pathogen exposure could be identified by cataloging public T cell receptors. High-throughput TCR immunosequencing, statistical association of individual TCRs with disease status, and machine learning were combined to predict cytomegalovirus infection status. An early release that covered more than 550 HLA-typed donors contained about 300 gigabases of sequencing data and tens of millions of unique TCR sequences. All discovery cohort repertoires had been generated on a single sequencing platform. Using immunosequencing, the study profiled T cell repertoires from roughly 650 subjects and related those repertoires to cytomegalovirus serostatus. An earlier analysis of a few hundred of the donors applied high-throughput TCR beta sequencing to assess whether each TCR beta V gene segment acted as functional or pseudogenic. Donor age, sex, ethnicity and CMV serostatus were compiled alongside the repertoire data. In a later analysis, previously published TCR beta repertoires from 500 to 750 donors were re-analyzed and high-resolution HLA genotyping was added so that TCR occurrence patterns could be studied. HLA typing covered class I and class II loci at four-digit resolution.

Summary of the overall study and its limitations: Several of the top co-occurrence clusters appeared to be linked to parvovirus B19, influenza, CMV and Epstein-Barr virus, according to a later analysis. The only immune exposure information available for the cohort was CMV serostatus. The sequencing pipeline was judged likely to have produced a cluster of highly shared sequence variants as a technical artifact. A later analysis found that most CMV-associated TCR beta chains appeared HLA-restricted, with HLA associations seemingly driven largely by CMV exposure. The classifier was reported to diagnose cytomegalovirus status with high specificity and sensitivity in both the original and validation cohorts. It was suggested by the authors that the approach could potentially be generalized to other disease states and immunological phenotypes. A further reported finding was that TCR beta sequences accurately predicted the HLA-A and HLA-B alleles for most subjects in the first cohort. Most TCR sequences were seen in very few donors, while some public TCRs were found in many individuals. Because counts were too low, around 17 rarely observed V segments, including chromosome 9 orphons, were left out of the earlier analysis of approximately 580 of the donors. In vitro tests confirmed that a few of the cytomegalovirus-associated TCR beta chains recognize cytomegalovirus antigens. The cohort was sequenced for TCR beta chains only, and without alpha or paired-chain data the features that could be detected were limited. Because HLA typing was unavailable for some donors at each locus, only the typed subset was used in association tests. In a later analysis, about 17,000 TCR beta sequences were associated with specific HLA alleles at a false discovery rate of 0.05. A later genetic analysis reported fewer N-insertions in productive TCRs among donors in an Asian-associated ancestry cluster than the approximately 670-donor mean. V-gene and J-gene trimming of TCR beta chains was associated with a missense DCLRE1C variant in a later genetic analysis, and the association was replicated in an independent cohort. In a later analysis, HLA-associated TCR beta chains showed more clonal expansion and lower generation probabilities than non-associated chains that were equally common. Broadly in line with IMGT annotations, most TCR beta V segments showed up in productive rearrangements about 90% or about 30% of the time in an earlier analysis of roughly 590 of the donors. Linkage disequilibrium might explain the correlated functional status among segregating V segments, but an unknown experimental factor could not be ruled out. The study listed 150 to 200 TCR beta chains as associated with cytomegalovirus. Presence/absence analyses assumed roughly uniform sequencing depth across donors, an assumption that may not hold. When HLA alleles, especially DR and DQ, strongly co-occurred, TCR associations were difficult to assign to individual alleles. Because the 87-base-pair reads could not distinguish some IMGT-functional V segments, including TRBV6-2 and TRBV6-3, those segments were excluded. According to a later analysis, TCR association rates differed among HLA loci, with DRB1 alleles showing the most associated TCRs and HLA-C alleles showing the fewest.

The method behind the library was the immunoSEQ multiplex PCR assay. The multiplex PCR relied on a mix of 60 forward primers for TCR Vbeta segments and 13 reverse primers for TCR Jbeta segments. The CDR3 region of rearranged TCR beta genes was amplified from genomic DNA by a multiplex PCR assay. The Illumina HiSeq System was used to sequence the amplified TCR beta libraries as 87-base-pair reads. Per the original workflow: In a later analysis, tens of millions of unique TCR beta chains were counted across the 500 to 850 repertoires, and roughly 11 million of these chains were shared by at least two donors. A nearest-neighbor algorithm error-corrected the raw reads and collapsed the reads into unique sequences, merging closely related sequences to remove PCR and sequencing errors. CDR3 sequences were aligned to IMGT reference sequences to assign V, D and J gene segments. For a sequence to be retained, at least a six-nucleotide match to both a V gene segment and a J gene segment was required. Rearrangements were classified as productive when the CDR3 lacked stop codons and remained in frame with V and J, and all other rearrangements were classified as non-productive. Following IMGT convention, CDR3 was defined as the stretch from the second conserved V-encoded cysteine to the conserved J-encoded phenylalanine. The earlier analysis of 500 to 650 of the donors excluded any sequence lacking an unambiguous match to a single V gene segment. An earlier analysis of several hundred of the donors classified V segments as functional when productive rearrangements were above 56.7% and as segregating when the standard deviation between donors was above 5%. A statistical classification framework was built for diagnosing cytomegalovirus status from the catalog of TCR beta chain sequences. A later analysis assigned V and J genes by comparing TCR nucleotide sequences with IMGT/GENE-DB human TR gene sequences. Using the TCRdist pipeline, a later analysis assigned CDR3 sequences along with most-parsimonious VDJ recombination scenarios. In a later analysis, each TCR beta chain was defined by its CDR3 amino acid sequence together with its V-gene family, and reads without a unique V-gene family were excluded. As a way to deal with suspected cross-contamination and a sequencing artifact, a later analysis dropped 450 to 600 nucleotide sequences that were highly shared and had low generation probability. In a later analysis, a clonal expansion index for each public chain was calculated from normalized within-repertoire ranks of inferred template counts. Generation probabilities in a later analysis came from a VDJ recombination model fitted to out-of-frame rearrangements, and those results were checked against IGoR. A later analysis scored TCR-TCR, TCR-HLA and TCR-CMV co-occurrence with hypergeometric tests, applying a repertoire-size bias correction to TCR pairs. False discovery rates were estimated in a later analysis by permuting HLA or CMV assignments 20 times. In a later analysis, co-occurring TCRs were grouped using DBSCAN, with TCRdist sequence similarity added in when clustering inside HLA-allele-positive subsets. Co-occurrence clustering excluded repertoires with fewer than 30,000 or more than 120,000 public chains, plus five with anomalous nucleotide sharing. TCRdb carries this immuneACCESS record with in-frame sequences only. Its versions omit some clonotypes, under half of them owing to an unresolved V gene in the studies checked, with the rest unexplained. V and J calls and clone size are as listed in that table; D and trimming were resolved from the DNA. Counted in this sample were roughly 120,000 clones; about 81% of them appeared once. 0.9% to 1.2% of the sample comes from the top ten.

This TCR was sampled from a woman aged 25 to 39 in good health and CMV-seronegative. This sequence uses TRBV5-8 and TRBJ2-2, with 13 junctional bases fitting TRBD2. The sample taken for sequencing was PBMCs. The CDR3 corresponds to CASSQGLAGAANTGELFF. The DNA sequence follows: TGTGCCAGCAGCCAAGGACTAGCGGGGGCCGCGAACACCGGGGAGCTGTTTTTT.